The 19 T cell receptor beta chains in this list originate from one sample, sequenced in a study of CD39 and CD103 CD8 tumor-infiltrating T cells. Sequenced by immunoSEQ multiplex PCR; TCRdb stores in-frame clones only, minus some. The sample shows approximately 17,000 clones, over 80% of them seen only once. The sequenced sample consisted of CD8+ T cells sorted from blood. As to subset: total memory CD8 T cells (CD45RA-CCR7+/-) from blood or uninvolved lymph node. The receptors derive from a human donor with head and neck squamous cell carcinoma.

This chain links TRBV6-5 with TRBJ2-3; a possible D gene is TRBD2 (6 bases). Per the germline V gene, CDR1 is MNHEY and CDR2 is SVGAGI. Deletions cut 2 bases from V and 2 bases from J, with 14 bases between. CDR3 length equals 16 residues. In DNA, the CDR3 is TGTGCCAGCAGTTACGTAGGGGCGGGACTCACAGATACGCAGTATTTT. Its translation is CASSYVGAGLTDTQYF.

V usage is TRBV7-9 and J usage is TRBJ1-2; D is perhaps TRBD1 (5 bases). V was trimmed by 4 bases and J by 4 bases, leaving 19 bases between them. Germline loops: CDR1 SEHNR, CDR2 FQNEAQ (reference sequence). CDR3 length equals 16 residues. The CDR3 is CASSYPISGASYGYTF. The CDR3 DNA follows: TGTGCCAGCAGCTACCCCATTTCTGGGGCAAGCTATGGCTACACCTTC. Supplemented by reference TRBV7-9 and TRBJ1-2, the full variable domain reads DTGVSQNPRHKITKRGQNVTFRCDPISEHNRLYWYRQTLGQGPEFLTYFQNEAQLEKSRLLSDRFSAERPKGSFSTLEIQRTEQGDSAMYLCASSYPISGASYGYTFGSGTRLTVV.

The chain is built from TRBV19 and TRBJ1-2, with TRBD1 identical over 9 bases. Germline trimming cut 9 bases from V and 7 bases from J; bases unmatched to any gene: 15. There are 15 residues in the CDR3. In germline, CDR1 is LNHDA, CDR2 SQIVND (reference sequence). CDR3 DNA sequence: TGTGCCAGCCTCAGTTGGGACAGGGCGAATGGTGGCTACACCTTC. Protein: CASLSWDRANGGYTF. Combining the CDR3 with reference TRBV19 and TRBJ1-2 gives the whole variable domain DGGITQSPKYLFRKEGQNVTLSCEQNLNHDAMYWYRQDPGQGLRLIYYSQIVNDFQKGDIAEGYSVSREKKESFPLTVTSAQKNPTAFYLCASLSWDRANGGYTFGSGTRLTVV.

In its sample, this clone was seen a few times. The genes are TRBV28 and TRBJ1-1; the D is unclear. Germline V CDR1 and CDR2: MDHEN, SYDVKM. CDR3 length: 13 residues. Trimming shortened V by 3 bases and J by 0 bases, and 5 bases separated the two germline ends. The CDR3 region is CASSFHMNTEAFF. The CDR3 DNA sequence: TGTGCCAGCAGTTTTCACATGAACACTGAAGCTTTCTTT.

Written as DNA, the CDR3 is TGTGCCAGCAGCGATGGGAGAAACATGAACACTGAAGCTTTCTTT. Translation: CASSDGRNMNTEAFF. The J gene is TRBJ1-1, the V gene TRBV7-3; D not certain. Per germline, CDR1 SGHTA and CDR2 FQGTGA. V was shortened by 5 bases and J by 0 bases, with 13 bases between the two germline ends. This CDR3 comprises 15 residues.

CDR3 sequence: CASSTSGSGLAGGQTQYF. The CDR3, as DNA: TGTGCCAGTAGTACCTCCGGGTCGGGACTAGCGGGGGGACAGACCCAGTACTTC. The J gene is TRBJ2-5, the V gene TRBV19; 15 bases map to TRBD2. Per the germline V gene, CDR1 is LNHDA and CDR2 is SQIVND (reference sequence). V was clipped by 4 bases and J by 6 bases; unmatched bases: 12. The CDR3 covers 18 residues. Together with reference TRBV19 and TRBJ2-5, the CDR3 gives the full variable domain: DGGITQSPKYLFRKEGQNVTLSCEQNLNHDAMYWYRQDPGQGLRLIYYSQIVNDFQKGDIAEGYSVSREKKESFPLTVTSAQKNPTAFYLCASSTSGSGLAGGQTQYFGPGTRLLVL.

CDR3 in amino acids: CASSDGFSSNTEAFF. The CDR3 region has the DNA TGTGCCAGCAGTGATGGGTTTTCTTCGAACACTGAAGCTTTCTTT. The chain links TRBV6-1 to TRBJ1-1; D not certain. The ends were cut back, 3 bases at V and 1 base at J, with 12 bases in the middle. This CDR3 has 15 residues. The germline gives CDR1 MNHNS, CDR2 SASEGT.

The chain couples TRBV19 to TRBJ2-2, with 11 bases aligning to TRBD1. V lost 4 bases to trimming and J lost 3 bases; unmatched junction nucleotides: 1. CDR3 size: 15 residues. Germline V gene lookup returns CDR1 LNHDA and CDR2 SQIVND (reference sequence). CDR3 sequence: CASSRDRGYTGELFF. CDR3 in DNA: TGTGCCAGTAGTAGGGACAGGGGGTACACCGGGGAGCTGTTTTTT.

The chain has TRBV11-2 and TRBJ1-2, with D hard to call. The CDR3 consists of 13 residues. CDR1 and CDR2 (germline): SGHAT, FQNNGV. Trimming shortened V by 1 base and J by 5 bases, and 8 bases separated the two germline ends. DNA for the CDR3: TGTGCCAGCAGCTTAGGGCCCAGTTATGGCTACACCTTC. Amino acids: CASSLGPSYGYTF.

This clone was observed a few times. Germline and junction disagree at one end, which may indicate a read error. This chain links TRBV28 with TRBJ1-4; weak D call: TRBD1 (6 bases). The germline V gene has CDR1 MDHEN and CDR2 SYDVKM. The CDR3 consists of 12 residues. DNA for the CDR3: TGTGCCGGCAGGGGAACTAATGAAAAACTGTTTTTT. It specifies CAGRGTNEKLFF.

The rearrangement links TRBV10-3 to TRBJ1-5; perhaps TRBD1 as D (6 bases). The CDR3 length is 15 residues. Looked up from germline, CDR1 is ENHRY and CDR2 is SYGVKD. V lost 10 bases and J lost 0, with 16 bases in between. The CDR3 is CATDQGFYSNQPQHF. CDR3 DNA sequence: TGTGCCACGGATCAGGGGTTCTATAGCAATCAGCCCCAGCATTTT.

In DNA form, the CDR3 reads TGTGCCATCAGTCAAGCAGGACCCTCTGGAAACACCATATATTTT. Translating gives CAISQAGPSGNTIYF. The chain is built from TRBV10-3 and TRBJ1-3, with no clear D. Germline V gene data show CDR1 as ENHRY and CDR2 as SYGVKD. Trimming left V 5 bases short and J 0 bases short, with 11 bases between. The CDR3 covers 15 residues.

This CDR3 is CSVAPPDNYGYTF. The CDR3 coding sequence is TGCAGCGTCGCTCCACCAGATAACTATGGCTACACCTTC. This chain connects TRBV29-1 to TRBJ1-2; D remains ambiguous. Germline assignment: CDR1 SQVTM and CDR2 ANQGSEA. CDR3 size: 13 residues. V shed 6 bases and J shed 1 base, with 12 bases lying between them.

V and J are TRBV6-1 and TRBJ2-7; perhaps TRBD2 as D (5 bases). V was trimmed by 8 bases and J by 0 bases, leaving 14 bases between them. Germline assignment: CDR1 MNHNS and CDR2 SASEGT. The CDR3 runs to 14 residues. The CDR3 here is CASGGSGDSYEQYF. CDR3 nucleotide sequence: TGTGCCAGCGGCGGGTCAGGCGACTCCTACGAGCAGTACTTC.

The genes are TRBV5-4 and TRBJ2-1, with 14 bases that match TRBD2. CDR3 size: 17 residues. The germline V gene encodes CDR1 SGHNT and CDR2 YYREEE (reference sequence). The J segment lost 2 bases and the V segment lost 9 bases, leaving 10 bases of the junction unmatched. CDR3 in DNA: TGTGCCACCACCGGGACTAGCGGGGGTTACCCCTACAATGAGCAGTTCTTC. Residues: CATTGTSGGYPYNEQFF.

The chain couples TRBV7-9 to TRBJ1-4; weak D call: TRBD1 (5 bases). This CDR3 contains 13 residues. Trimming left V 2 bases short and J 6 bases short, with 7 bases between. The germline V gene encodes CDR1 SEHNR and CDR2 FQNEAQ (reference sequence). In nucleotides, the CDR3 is TGTGCCAGCAGCTTATTGGGGGATGAAAAACTGTTTTTT. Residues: CASSLLGDEKLFF.

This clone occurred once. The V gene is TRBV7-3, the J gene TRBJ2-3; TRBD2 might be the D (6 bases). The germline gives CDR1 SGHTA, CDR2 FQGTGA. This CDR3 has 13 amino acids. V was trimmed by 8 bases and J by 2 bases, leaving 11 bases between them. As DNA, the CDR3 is TGTGCCAGCCGGGGGTCCCACACAGATACGCAGTATTTT. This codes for CASRGSHTDTQYF.

In nucleotides, the CDR3 is TGCGCCAGCAGCTTGGTTGGCCGTAACAATGAGCAGTTCTTC. It yields the protein CASSLVGRNNEQFF. The rearrangement links TRBV5-1 to TRBJ2-1; D uncertain. V shed 0 bases and J shed 5 bases, with 9 bases lying between them. The length of the CDR3 is 14 residues. The germline CDR1 and CDR2 sequences are SGHRS and YFSETQ. Looking up the rest from reference TRBV5-1 and TRBJ2-1 gives the full variable domain: KAGVTQTPRYLIKTRGQQVTLSCSPISGHRSVSWYQQTPGQGLQFLFEYFSETQRNKGNFPGRFSGRQFSNSRSEMNVSTLELGDSALYLCASSLVGRNNEQFFGPGTRLTVL.

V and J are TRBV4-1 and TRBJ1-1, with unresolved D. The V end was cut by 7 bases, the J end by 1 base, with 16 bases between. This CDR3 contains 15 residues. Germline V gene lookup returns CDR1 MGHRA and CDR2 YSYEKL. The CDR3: CASTPTEAENTEAFF. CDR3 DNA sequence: TGCGCCAGCACTCCTACGGAGGCGGAGAACACTGAAGCTTTCTTT.